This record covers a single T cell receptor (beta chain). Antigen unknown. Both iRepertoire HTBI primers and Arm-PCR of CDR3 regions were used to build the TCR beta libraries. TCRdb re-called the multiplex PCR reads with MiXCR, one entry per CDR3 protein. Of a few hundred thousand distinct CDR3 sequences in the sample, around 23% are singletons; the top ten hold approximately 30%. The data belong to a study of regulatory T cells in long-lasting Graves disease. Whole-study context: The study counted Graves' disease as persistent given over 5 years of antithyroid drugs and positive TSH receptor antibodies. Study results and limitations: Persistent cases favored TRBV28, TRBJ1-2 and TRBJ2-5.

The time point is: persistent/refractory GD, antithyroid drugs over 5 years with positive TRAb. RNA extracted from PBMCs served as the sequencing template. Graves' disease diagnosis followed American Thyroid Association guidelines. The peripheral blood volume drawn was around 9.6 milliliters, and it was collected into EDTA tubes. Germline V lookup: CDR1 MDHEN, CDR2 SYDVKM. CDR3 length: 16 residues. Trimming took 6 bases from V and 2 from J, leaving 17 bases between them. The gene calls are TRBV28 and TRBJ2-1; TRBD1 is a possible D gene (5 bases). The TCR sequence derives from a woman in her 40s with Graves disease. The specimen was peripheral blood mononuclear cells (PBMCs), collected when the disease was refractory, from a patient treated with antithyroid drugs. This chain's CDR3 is CASSQDSATPYNEQFF. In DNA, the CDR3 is TGTGCCAGCAGCCAAGACAGTGCTACGCCCTACAATGAGCAGTTCTTC.